This paragraph reports one T cell receptor beta chain. Its antigen is currently unknown. This sample was taken from a study of post-analysis software for immune sequencing data. Looking at the study overall: Relapsing-remitting, secondary progressive and progressive-relapsing forms made up the multiple sclerosis disease courses.

Germline values: CDR1 MNHEY, CDR2 SVGAGI. There are 14 residues in the CDR3. V lost 6 bases and J lost 7, with 16 bases in between. Carried by the TCR beta cDNA libraries were unique molecular identifiers. MiXCR, run by TCRdb on the PCR reads, gives a single entry per CDR3 protein. This repertoire shows 150,000 to 200,000 distinct CDR3 sequences, 30% found once; its top ten account for approximately 1.5%. Whole-study findings and limits: Compared with controls, patients had more of about 5 TRBV segments, including TRBV5-6, TRBV5-1 and TRBV20-1.

This TCR came from a girl aged 10 to 17 with multiple sclerosis. The sequenced sample consisted of blood. The chain links TRBV6-5 to TRBJ2-1; D is possibly TRBD1 (6 bases). CDR3 loop: CASRDSYIRNEQFF. CDR3 DNA: TGTGCCAGCAGGGACAGCTATATTCGGAATGAGCAGTTCTTC.